The entry below gives a single TCR beta chain sequence along with its context. The data originate from a study of identical twins. CDR3 length: 13 residues. Germline V gene lookup returns CDR1 SGHVT and CDR2 SQSDAQ. Trimming pared 8 bases from V and 2 bases from J, leaving 13 bases between. MiXCR was run by TCRdb on the 5' RACE reads, yielding one entry per CDR3 protein. The top ten hold around 0.98% of the sample, which has fewer than 550,000 distinct CDR3 sequences, roughly an eighth seen once. The data were also submitted as part of a second study, on yellow fever vaccine responses in identical twins.

The chain carries TRBV7-4 and TRBJ2-7, with a weak D call TRBD2 (6 bases). The sequencing input was CD4+ T cells sorted from blood. This sequence originates from a woman aged 18-29 years in good health. CDR3 loop: CASREKCTYEQYF. The DNA of the CDR3 is TGTGCCAGCCGGGAGAAGTGTACCTACGAGCAGTACTTC.